The 4 T cell receptor beta chains below were found in one sample sequenced in a study of shared clonotypes between healthy human individuals. Naive CD8 cells lacked CD45RO and underwent positive selection for CCR7, leaving out terminally differentiated effector memory CD45RA+ cells. Repertoires were generated with immunoSEQ multiplex PCR, while TCRdb's copy carries only in-frame clones and drops some. The data contain hundreds of thousands of clones, 80% to 95% of them singletons. The sequencing input was naive CD8+ T cells sorted from blood. These receptors all stem from a man aged 30-40 years in good health.

The V call is TRBV27, the J call TRBJ2-7; TRBD2 matches at 7 bases. V was clipped by 4 bases and J by 3 bases; unmatched bases: 6. CDR3 length: 14 amino acids. Germline lookup yields CDR1 MNHEY and CDR2 SMNVEV (reference sequence). CDR3 region: CASSSRTRDYEQYF. The CDR3 bases are TGTGCCAGCAGTTCGAGGACTAGGGACTACGAGCAGTACTTC.

The CDR3 here is CASSGPTSARTYEQYF. The CDR3 DNA is TGTGCCAGCAGTGGCCCGACTAGCGCGAGAACCTACGAGCAGTACTTC. The genes are TRBV28 and TRBJ2-7; the match to TRBD2 covers 8 bases. V trimming: 5 bases; J trimming: 2 bases; junction bases outside the gene matches: 11. The germline V gene has CDR1 MDHEN and CDR2 SYDVKM. The CDR3 covers 16 residues.

CDR3 loop: CASSGKGNEKLFF. CDR3 bases: TGTGCCAGCAGCGGCAAGGGGAATGAAAAACTGTTTTTT. The rearrangement uses TRBV5-8 and TRBJ1-4; D may be TRBD1 (5 bases). The CDR3 extends over 13 amino acids. Germline loops: CDR1 SGHTS, CDR2 YDEGEE. Trimming removed 4 bases at V and 5 bases at J, with 9 bases between.

V and J are TRBV9 and TRBJ1-4; the match to TRBD1 covers 10 bases. With V trimmed by 3 bases and J by 8 bases, 10 bases remained unmatched. CDR1 is SGDLS, CDR2 YYNGEE, per germline. CDR3 length equals 16 residues. This CDR3 is CASSETLGQGEEKLFF. The DNA for the CDR3 is TGTGCCAGCAGCGAGACCCTCGGACAGGGGGAAGAAAAACTGTTTTTT. The full variable domain, with the rest looked up from reference TRBV9 and TRBJ1-4, is DSGVTQTPKHLITATGQRVTLRCSPRSGDLSVYWYQQSLDQGLQFLIQYYNGEERAKGNILERFSAQQFPDLHSELNLSSLELGDSALYFCASSETLGQGEEKLFFGSGTQLSVL.